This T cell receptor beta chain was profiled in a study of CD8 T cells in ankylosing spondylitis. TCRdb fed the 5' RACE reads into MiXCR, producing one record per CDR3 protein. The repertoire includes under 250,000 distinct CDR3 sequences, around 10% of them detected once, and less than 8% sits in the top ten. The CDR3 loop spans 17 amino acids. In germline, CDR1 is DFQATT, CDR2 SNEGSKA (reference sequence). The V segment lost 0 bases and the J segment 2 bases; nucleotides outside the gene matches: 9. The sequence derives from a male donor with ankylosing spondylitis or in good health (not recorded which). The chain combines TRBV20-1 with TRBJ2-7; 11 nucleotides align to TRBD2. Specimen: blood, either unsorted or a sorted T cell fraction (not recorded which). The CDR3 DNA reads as TGCAGTGCTAGAGATCTAGCGGGAGGCCCTGACACCTACGAGCAGTACTTC. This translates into CSARDLAGGPDTYEQYF.